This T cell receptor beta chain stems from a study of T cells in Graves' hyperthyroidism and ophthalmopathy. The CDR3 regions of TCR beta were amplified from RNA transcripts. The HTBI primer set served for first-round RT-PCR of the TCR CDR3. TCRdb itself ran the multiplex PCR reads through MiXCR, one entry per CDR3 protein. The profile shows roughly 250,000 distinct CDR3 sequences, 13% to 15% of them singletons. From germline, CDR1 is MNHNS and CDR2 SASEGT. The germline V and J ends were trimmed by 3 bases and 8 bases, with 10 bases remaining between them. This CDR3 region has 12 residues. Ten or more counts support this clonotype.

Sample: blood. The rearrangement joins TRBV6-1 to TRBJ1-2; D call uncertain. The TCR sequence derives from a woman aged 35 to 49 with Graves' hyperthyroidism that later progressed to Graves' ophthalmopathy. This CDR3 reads CASSDQKRGYTF. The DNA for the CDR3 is TGTGCCAGCAGTGATCAAAAGCGAGGCTACACCTTC.